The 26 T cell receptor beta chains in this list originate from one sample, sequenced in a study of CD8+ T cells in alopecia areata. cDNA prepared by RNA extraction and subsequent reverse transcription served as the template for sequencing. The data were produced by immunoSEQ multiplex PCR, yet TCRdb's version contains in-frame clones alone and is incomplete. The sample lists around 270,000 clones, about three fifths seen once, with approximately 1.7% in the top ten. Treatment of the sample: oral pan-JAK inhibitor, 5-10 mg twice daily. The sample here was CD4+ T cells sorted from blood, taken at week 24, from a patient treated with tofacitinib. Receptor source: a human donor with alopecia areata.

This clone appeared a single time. CDR3 region: CASSGPQRGSPLHF. DNA for the CDR3: TGTGCCTCCTCGGGCCCTCAAAGAGGTTCACCCCTCCACTTT. This chain links TRBV10-3 with TRBJ1-6; D not certain. CDR1 is ENHRY, CDR2 SYGVKD, per germline. This CDR3 region has 14 residues. The ends were cut back, 11 bases at V and 9 bases at J, with 20 bases in the middle.

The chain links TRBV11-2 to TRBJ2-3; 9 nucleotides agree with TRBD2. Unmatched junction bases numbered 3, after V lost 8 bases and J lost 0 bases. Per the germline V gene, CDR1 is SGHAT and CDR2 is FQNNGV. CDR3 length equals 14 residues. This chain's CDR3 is CASAGGLSTDTQYF. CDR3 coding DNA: TGTGCCAGCGCGGGGGGGCTTAGCACAGATACGCAGTATTTT.

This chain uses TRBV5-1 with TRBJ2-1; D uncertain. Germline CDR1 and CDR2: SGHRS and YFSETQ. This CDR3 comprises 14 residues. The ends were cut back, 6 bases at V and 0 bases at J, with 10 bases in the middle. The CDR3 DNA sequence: TGCGCCAGCAATATCGGCGACTCCTACAATGAGCAGTTCTTC. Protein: CASNIGDSYNEQFF.

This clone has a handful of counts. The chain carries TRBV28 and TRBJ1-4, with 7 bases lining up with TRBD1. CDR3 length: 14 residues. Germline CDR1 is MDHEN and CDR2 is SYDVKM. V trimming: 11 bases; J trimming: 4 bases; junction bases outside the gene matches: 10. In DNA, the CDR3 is TGTGCCTCGGTCCCGGGACAGAATAATGAAAAACTGTTTTTT. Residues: CASVPGQNNEKLFF.

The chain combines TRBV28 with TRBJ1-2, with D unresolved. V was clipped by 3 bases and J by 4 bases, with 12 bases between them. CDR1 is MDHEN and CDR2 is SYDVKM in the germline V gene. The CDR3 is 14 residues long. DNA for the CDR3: TGTGCCAGCAGTTTTGGCAGGAGCCCCTATGGCTACACCTTC. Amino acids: CASSFGRSPYGYTF.

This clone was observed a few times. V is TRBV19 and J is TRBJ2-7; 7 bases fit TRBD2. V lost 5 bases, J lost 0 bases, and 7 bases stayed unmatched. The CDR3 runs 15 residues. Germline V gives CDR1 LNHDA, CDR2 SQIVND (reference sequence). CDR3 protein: CASSPRGEGSYEQYF. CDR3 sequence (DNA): TGTGCCAGTAGTCCACGAGGGGAGGGCTCCTACGAGCAGTACTTC.

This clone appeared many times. This CDR3 is CASSRDRGETQYF. The CDR3, as DNA: TGTGCCAGCAGCCGGGACAGGGGAGAGACCCAGTACTTC. This chain joins TRBV7-2 and TRBJ2-5; the match to TRBD1 covers 10 bases. The germline V gene has CDR1 SGHTA and CDR2 FQGNSA. The CDR3 sequence is 13 residues long. J lost 4 bases, V lost 5 bases, and 1 base had no gene match.

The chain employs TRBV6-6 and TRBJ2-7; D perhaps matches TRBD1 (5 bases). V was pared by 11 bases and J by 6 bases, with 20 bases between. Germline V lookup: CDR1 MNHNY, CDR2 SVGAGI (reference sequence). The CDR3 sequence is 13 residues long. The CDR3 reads CAPPPAGISEQYF. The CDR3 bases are TGTGCCCCTCCCCCGGCAGGGATAAGCGAGCAGTACTTC.

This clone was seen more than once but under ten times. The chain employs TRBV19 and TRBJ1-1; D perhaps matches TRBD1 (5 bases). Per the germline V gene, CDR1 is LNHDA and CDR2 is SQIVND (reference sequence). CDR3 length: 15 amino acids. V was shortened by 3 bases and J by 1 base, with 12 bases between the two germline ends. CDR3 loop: CASSMAGEPNTEAFF. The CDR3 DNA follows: TGTGCCAGTAGTATGGCGGGGGAGCCGAACACTGAAGCTTTCTTT.

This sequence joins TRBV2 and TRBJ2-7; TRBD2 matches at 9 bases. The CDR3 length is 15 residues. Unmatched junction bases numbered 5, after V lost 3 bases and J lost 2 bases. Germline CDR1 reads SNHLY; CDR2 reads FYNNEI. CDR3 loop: CASSDIAGATYEQYF. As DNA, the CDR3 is TGTGCCAGCAGTGATATAGCGGGGGCGACCTACGAGCAGTACTTC.

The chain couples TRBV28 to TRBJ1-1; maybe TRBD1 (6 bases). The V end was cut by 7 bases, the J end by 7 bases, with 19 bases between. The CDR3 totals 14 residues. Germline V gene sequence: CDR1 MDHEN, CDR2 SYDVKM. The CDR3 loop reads CASTRHTGHLEAFF. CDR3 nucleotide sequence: TGTGCCAGCACGCGACATACGGGACACCTTGAAGCTTTCTTT. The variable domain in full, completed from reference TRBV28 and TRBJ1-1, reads DVKVTQSSRYLVKRTGEKVFLECVQDMDHENMFWYRQDPGLGLRLIYFSYDVKMKEKGDIPEGYSVSREKKERFSLILESASTNQTSMYLCASTRHTGHLEAFFGQGTRLTVV.

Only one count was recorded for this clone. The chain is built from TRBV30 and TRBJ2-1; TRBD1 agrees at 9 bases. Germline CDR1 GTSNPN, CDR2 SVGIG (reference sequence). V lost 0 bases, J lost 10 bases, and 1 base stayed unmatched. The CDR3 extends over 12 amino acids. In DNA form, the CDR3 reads TGTGCCTGGAGTGTAACAGGGGGCGAGCAGTTCTTC. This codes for CAWSVTGGEQFF.

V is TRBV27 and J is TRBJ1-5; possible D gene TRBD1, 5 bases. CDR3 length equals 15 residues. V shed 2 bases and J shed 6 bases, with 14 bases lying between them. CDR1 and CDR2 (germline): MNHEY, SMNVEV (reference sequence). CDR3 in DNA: TGTGCCAGCAGTTTAAGAAGGGGCGAGAGTCAGCCCCAGCATTTT. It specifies CASSLRRGESQPQHF.

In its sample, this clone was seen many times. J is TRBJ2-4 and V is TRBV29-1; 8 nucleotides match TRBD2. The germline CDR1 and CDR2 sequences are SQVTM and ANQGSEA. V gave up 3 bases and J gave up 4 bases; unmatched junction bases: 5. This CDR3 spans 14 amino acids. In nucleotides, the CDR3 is TGCAGCGTTGACGGGGGGGGCCGAAAAAACATTCAGTACTTC. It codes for CSVDGGGRKNIQYF.

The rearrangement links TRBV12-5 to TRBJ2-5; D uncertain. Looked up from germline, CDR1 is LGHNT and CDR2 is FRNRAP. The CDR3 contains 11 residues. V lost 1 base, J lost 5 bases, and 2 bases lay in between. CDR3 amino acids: CASGLGETQYF. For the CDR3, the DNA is TGTGCTAGTGGTTTGGGGGAGACCCAGTACTTC. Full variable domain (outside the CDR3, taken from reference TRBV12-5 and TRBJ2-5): DARVTQTPRHKVTEMGQEVTMRCQPILGHNTVFWYRQTMMQGLELLAYFRNRAPLDDSGMPKDRFSAEMPDATLATLKIQPSEPRDSAVYFCASGLGETQYFGPGTRLLVL.

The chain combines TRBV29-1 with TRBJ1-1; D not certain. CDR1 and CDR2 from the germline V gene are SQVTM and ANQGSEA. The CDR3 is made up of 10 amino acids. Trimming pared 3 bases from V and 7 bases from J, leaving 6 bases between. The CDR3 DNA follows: TGCAGCGTTGATTCGCTTGAAGCTTTCTTT. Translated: CSVDSLEAFF.

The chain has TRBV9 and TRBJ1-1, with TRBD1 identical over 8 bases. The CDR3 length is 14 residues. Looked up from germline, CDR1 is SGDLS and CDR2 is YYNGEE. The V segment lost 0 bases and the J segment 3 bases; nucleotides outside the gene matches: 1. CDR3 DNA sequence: TGTGCCAGCAGCGTAGACAGGGGGGACACTGAAGCTTTCTTT. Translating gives CASSVDRGDTEAFF.

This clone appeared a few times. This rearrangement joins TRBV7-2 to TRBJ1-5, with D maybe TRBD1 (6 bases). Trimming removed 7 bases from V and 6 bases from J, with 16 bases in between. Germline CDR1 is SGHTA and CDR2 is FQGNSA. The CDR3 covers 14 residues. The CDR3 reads CASTSTGSAQPQHF. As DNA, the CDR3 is TGTGCCAGCACCTCGACAGGTTCGGCTCAGCCCCAGCATTTT.

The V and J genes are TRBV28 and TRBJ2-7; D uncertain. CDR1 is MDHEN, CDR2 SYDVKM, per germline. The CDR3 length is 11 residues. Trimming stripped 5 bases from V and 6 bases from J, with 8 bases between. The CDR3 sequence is CASSVSREQYF. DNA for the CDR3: TGTGCCAGCAGTGTGAGTCGCGAGCAGTACTTC. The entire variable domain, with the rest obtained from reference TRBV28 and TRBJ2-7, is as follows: DVKVTQSSRYLVKRTGEKVFLECVQDMDHENMFWYRQDPGLGLRLIYFSYDVKMKEKGDIPEGYSVSREKKERFSLILESASTNQTSMYLCASSVSREQYFGPGTRLTVT.

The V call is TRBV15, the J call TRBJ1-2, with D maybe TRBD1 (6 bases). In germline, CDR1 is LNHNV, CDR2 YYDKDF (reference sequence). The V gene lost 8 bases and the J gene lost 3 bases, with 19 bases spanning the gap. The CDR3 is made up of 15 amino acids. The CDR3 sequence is CATERGGNSHYGYTF. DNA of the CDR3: TGTGCCACCGAGAGGGGGGGAAACAGCCACTATGGCTACACCTTC.

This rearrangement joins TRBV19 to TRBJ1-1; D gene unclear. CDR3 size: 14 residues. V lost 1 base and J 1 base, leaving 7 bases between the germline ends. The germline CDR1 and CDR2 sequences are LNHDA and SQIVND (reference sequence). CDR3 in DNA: TGTGCCAGTAGTATAGGGGCAGGGAACACTGAAGCTTTCTTT. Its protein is CASSIGAGNTEAFF.

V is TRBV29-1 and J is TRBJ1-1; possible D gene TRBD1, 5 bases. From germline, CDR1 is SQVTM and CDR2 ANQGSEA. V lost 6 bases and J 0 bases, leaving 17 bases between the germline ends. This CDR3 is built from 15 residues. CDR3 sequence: CSVAEGLIMNTEAFF. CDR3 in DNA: TGCAGCGTGGCGGAGGGACTTATCATGAACACTGAAGCTTTCTTT.

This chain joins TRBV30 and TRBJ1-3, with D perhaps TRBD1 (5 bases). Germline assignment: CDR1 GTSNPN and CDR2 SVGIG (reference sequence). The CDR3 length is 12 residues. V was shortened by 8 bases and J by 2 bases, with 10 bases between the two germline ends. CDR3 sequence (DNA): TGTGCCCACCAGGGTGCTGGAAACACCATATATTTT. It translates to CAHQGAGNTIYF.

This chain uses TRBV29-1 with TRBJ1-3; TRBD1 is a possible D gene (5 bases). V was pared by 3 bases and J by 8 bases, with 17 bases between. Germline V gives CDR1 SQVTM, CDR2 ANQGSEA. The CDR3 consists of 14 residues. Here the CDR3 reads CSVDISGAGDTIYF. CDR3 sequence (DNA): TGCAGCGTTGACATTTCTGGGGCGGGAGACACCATATATTTT.

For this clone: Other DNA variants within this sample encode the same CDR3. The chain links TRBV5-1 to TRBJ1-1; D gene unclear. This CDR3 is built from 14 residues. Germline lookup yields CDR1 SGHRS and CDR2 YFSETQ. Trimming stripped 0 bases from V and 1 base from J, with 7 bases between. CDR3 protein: CASSLGVRNTEAFF. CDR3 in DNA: TGCGCCAGCAGCTTGGGGGTAAGGAACACTGAAGCTTTCTTT.

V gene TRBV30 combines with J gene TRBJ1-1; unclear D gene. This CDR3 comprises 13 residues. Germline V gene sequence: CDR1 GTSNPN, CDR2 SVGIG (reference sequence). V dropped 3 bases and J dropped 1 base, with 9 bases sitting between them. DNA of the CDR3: TGTGCCTGGAGGTCCCCCTGGAACACTGAAGCTTTCTTT. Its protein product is CAWRSPWNTEAFF.